These 18 T cell receptor beta chains were sequenced from one sample in a study of shared clonotypes between healthy human individuals. Sequencing used immunoSEQ multiplex PCR; TCRdb keeps in-frame clones, though not all of them. The data show about 2.3 million clones, roughly 90% seen once. The source material was naive CD4+ T cells from PBMCs. Documented subset: CD45RA+ positively selected. These receptors all stem from a man younger than 30 in good health. Some clones in this sample may be carry-over from other donors' samples.

The J gene is TRBJ2-7, the V gene TRBV7-9; 9 positions agree with TRBD1. The V segment lost 2 bases and the J segment 6 bases; nucleotides outside the gene matches: 8. This CDR3 is built from 15 residues. Germline CDR1 reads SEHNR; CDR2 reads FQNEAQ (reference sequence). The CDR3 protein is CASSLFSGTGREQYF. The CDR3, as DNA: TGTGCCAGCAGCTTATTTTCCGGGACAGGGCGCGAGCAGTACTTC. The full variable domain, with the rest looked up from reference TRBV7-9 and TRBJ2-7, is DTGVSQNPRHKITKRGQNVTFRCDPISEHNRLYWYRQTLGQGPEFLTYFQNEAQLEKSRLLSDRFSAERPKGSFSTLEIQRTEQGDSAMYLCASSLFSGTGREQYFGPGTRLTVT.

The rearrangement joins TRBV7-9 to TRBJ2-5; D is unclear. V shed 5 bases and J shed 4 bases, with 11 bases lying between them. The CDR3 loop spans 13 amino acids. Per the germline V gene, CDR1 is SEHNR and CDR2 is FQNEAQ (reference sequence). This CDR3 reads CASSPPPLETQYF. Here the CDR3 DNA reads TGTGCCAGCAGCCCTCCGCCTTTAGAGACCCAGTACTTC.

Notes on this clone: This specimen includes other DNA sequences encoding the same CDR3. The rearrangement uses TRBV9 and TRBJ2-1; 10 bases are a match to TRBD2. CDR1 and CDR2 from the germline V gene are SGDLS and YYNGEE. The CDR3 runs to 15 residues. V was pared by 2 bases and J by 4 bases, with 3 bases of the junction left unmatched. The CDR3 sequence is CASSVTSGTYNEQFF. CDR3 in DNA: TGTGCCAGCAGCGTTACTAGCGGGACTTACAATGAGCAGTTCTTC.

Only one count was recorded for this clone. Other DNA sequences in this sample translate to the same CDR3. V usage is TRBV6-6 and J usage is TRBJ1-2; D not certain. The ends were cut back, 2 bases at V and 4 bases at J, with 8 bases in the middle. The CDR3 runs to 13 residues. Germline loops: CDR1 MNHNY, CDR2 SVGAGI (reference sequence). CDR3 nucleotides: TGTGCCAGCAGTTACGAGGGCAGCTATGGCTACACCTTC. Translating it yields CASSYEGSYGYTF.

The chain has TRBV6-5 and TRBJ1-2; TRBD1 is a possible D gene (5 bases). Trimming removed 5 bases at V and 6 bases at J, with 16 bases between. Germline-derived CDR1 and CDR2 are MNHEY and SVGAGI. The CDR3 length is 14 residues. The CDR3 spells CASSLKWGKHGYTF. The DNA for the CDR3 is TGTGCCAGCAGTCTGAAGTGGGGGAAACATGGCTACACCTTC.

V and J are TRBV4-3 and TRBJ2-3; tentative D call: TRBD2 (5 bases). Trimming shortened V by 0 bases and J by 0 bases, and 10 bases separated the two germline ends. The length of the CDR3 is 16 residues. CDR1 and CDR2 (germline): LGHNA, YSLEER. CDR3 residues: CASSQDYGISTDTQYF. CDR3 nucleotides: TGCGCCAGCAGCCAAGATTACGGGATTAGCACAGATACGCAGTATTTT.

This chain joins TRBV28 and TRBJ1-2; D possibly corresponds to TRBD1 (5 bases). CDR3 length: 15 amino acids. V lost 5 bases and J lost 8, with 21 bases in between. Germline V gives CDR1 MDHEN, CDR2 SYDVKM. The CDR3 nucleotides read TGTGCCAGCAGTGCTCTAGGGGAATGGGTCCACGGCTACACCTTC. It yields the protein CASSALGEWVHGYTF.

The genes are TRBV5-1 and TRBJ2-1, with D possibly matching TRBD2 (5 bases). Trimming removed 0 bases at V and 3 bases at J, with 10 bases between. This CDR3 spans 15 amino acids. CDR1 and CDR2 from the germline V gene are SGHRS and YFSETQ. CDR3 region: CASSLASQDYNEQFF. The CDR3 nucleotides read TGCGCCAGCAGCTTGGCTAGCCAAGACTACAATGAGCAGTTCTTC. Combining the CDR3 with reference TRBV5-1 and TRBJ2-1 gives the whole variable domain KAGVTQTPRYLIKTRGQQVTLSCSPISGHRSVSWYQQTPGQGLQFLFEYFSETQRNKGNFPGRFSGRQFSNSRSEMNVSTLELGDSALYLCASSLASQDYNEQFFGPGTRLTVL.

The V and J genes are TRBV30 and TRBJ2-7; D may be TRBD1 (6 bases). The germline V gene encodes CDR1 GTSNPN and CDR2 SVGIG (reference sequence). The CDR3 covers 13 residues. Here the CDR3 DNA reads TGTGGGGGGCCCCGGGCGTTACTCGACGAGCAGTACTTC. The encoded protein is CGGPRALLDEQYF.

This clone showed up just once. The rearrangement uses TRBV19 and TRBJ2-1; 7 bases are shared with TRBD2. Per germline, CDR1 LNHDA and CDR2 SQIVND (reference sequence). This CDR3 comprises 19 residues. After removal of 3 bases from V and 0 bases from J, the junction contained 14 bases not matched to a gene. DNA for the CDR3: TGTGCCAGTAGTATGGCTAGCGGCACACACCCGAGCTCCTACAATGAGCAGTTCTTC. Protein: CASSMASGTHPSSYNEQFF. The whole variable domain, filled in from reference TRBV19 and TRBJ2-1, reads DGGITQSPKYLFRKEGQNVTLSCEQNLNHDAMYWYRQDPGQGLRLIYYSQIVNDFQKGDIAEGYSVSREKKESFPLTVTSAQKNPTAFYLCASSMASGTHPSSYNEQFFGPGTRLTVL.

V and J are TRBV7-3 and TRBJ2-2; D gene uncertain. The V end lost 2 bases, the J end lost 2 bases, and 12 bases lay between the germline ends. Per the germline V gene, CDR1 is SGHTA and CDR2 is FQGTGA. This CDR3 has 16 amino acids. The CDR3 region has the DNA TGTGCCAGCAGCTTATTTTCCAGCTCTAACACCGGGGAGCTGTTTTTT. Its translation is CASSLFSSSNTGELFF.

This clone was seen more than once but under ten times. The CDR3 loop is CASAKGPYEQYF. The CDR3 DNA is TGTGCCAGTGCCAAGGGGCCCTACGAGCAGTACTTC. V and J are TRBV19 and TRBJ2-7; perhaps TRBD1 as D (5 bases). The CDR3 loop spans 12 amino acids. Trimming took off 8 bases at V and 2 bases at J, with 10 bases between the two ends. Germline V gene lookup returns CDR1 LNHDA and CDR2 SQIVND (reference sequence).

The J gene is TRBJ1-2, the V gene TRBV28; D possibly corresponds to TRBD1 (5 bases). This CDR3 is 15 amino acids long. With 6 bases removed from V and 3 bases from J, the gap between germline ends came to 17 bases. Germline CDR1 reads MDHEN; CDR2 reads SYDVKM. The CDR3 DNA sequence: TGTGCCAGCAGCTTAAGGTCCGAGGGGCACTATGGCTACACCTTC. Amino acid sequence: CASSLRSEGHYGYTF.

This sequence joins TRBV5-5 and TRBJ2-7; 9 bases align to TRBD1. The ends lost 0 bases at V and 4 bases at J; junction bases unmatched: 2. This CDR3 has 14 residues. Germline V gene lookup returns CDR1 SGHKS and CDR2 YYEKEE (reference sequence). CDR3 amino acids: CASSLAGTGYEQYF. The CDR3 coding sequence is TGTGCCAGCAGCTTGGCCGGGACAGGGTACGAGCAGTACTTC.

This chain joins TRBV11-2 and TRBJ2-5, with 8 bases aligning to TRBD2. Trimming removed 3 bases from V and 1 base from J; junction bases left unmatched: 7. The CDR3 is made up of 16 amino acids. The germline V gene has CDR1 SGHAT and CDR2 FQNNGV. Here the CDR3 reads CASSLSLGRGQETQYF. DNA of the CDR3: TGTGCCAGCAGCTTGTCTCTCGGGAGGGGCCAAGAGACCCAGTACTTC. Full variable domain (remainder filled in from reference TRBV11-2 and TRBJ2-5): EAGVAQSPRYKIIEKRQSVAFWCNPISGHATLYWYQQILGQGPKLLIQFQNNGVVDDSQLPKDRFSAERLKGVDSTLKIQPAKLEDSAVYLCASSLSLGRGQETQYFGPGTRLLVL.

This rearrangement joins TRBV11-2 to TRBJ2-5, with a possible D match to TRBD1 (6 bases). CDR1 and CDR2 from the germline V gene are SGHAT and FQNNGV. Trimming took 0 bases from V and 5 from J, leaving 16 bases between them. The CDR3 has 16 residues. The CDR3 bases are TGTGCCAGCAGCTTAGACCTCACACAGGGTAGGGAGACCCAGTACTTC. Translation: CASSLDLTQGRETQYF.

The CDR3 nucleotides are TGTGCCAGCAGCTTAGTAGGGAAACAGAAGGGGCCTACTAACTATGGCTACACCTTC. It translates to CASSLVGKQKGPTNYGYTF. The chain couples TRBV11-2 to TRBJ1-2; D perhaps matches TRBD1 (5 bases). CDR3 length: 19 residues. CDR1 and CDR2 (germline): SGHAT, FQNNGV. V was trimmed by 1 base and J by 0 bases, leaving 21 bases between them.

This clone was seen a single time. J is TRBJ2-2 and V is TRBV6-5, with TRBD1 matching 7 bases. Germline V gene data show CDR1 as MNHEY and CDR2 as SVGAGI. The V segment lost 7 bases and the J segment 4 bases; nucleotides outside the gene matches: 9. This CDR3 region has 15 residues. This CDR3 is CASTRQGVGTGELFF. The CDR3 DNA sequence: TGTGCCAGCACCCGACAGGGTGTAGGCACCGGGGAGCTGTTTTTT.